The clone carrying this T cell receptor (beta chain) was seen a handful of times. The antigen is not known. Both iRepertoire HTBI primers and Arm-PCR of CDR3 regions were used to build the TCR beta libraries. TCRdb reanalysed the multiplex PCR reads using MiXCR and keeps one entry per CDR3 protein. The sample yields about 440,000 distinct CDR3 sequences, 15% seen once. The data originate from a study of regulatory T cells in long-lasting Graves disease. The study's findings and limits: For persistent Graves' patients, TCR diversity was lower than for newly diagnosed ones.

The CDR3 consists of 11 residues. Germline V gives CDR1 GTSNPN, CDR2 SVGIG (reference sequence). Trimming removed 5 bases from V and 6 bases from J, with 11 bases in between. Time point meaning: newly diagnosed GD, antithyroid drugs for less than 3 months. Following extraction of RNA from PBMCs, that RNA was used to make the TCR library. These same records also appear under a second study, on T cells in Graves' hyperthyroidism and ophthalmopathy.

The chain has TRBV30 and TRBJ2-7; no reliable D call. The sequence was obtained from a woman aged 25 to 39 with Graves disease. The sample was peripheral blood mononuclear cells (PBMCs), taken at new diagnosis, from a patient treated with antithyroid drugs. CDR3 region: CAWEDLREQYF. CDR3 sequence (DNA): TGTGCCTGGGAGGACCTCCGCGAGCAGTACTTC.